The 25 T cell receptor beta chains presented below share a single source sample, sequenced in a study of blood T cell repertoires in COVID-19. The protocol was immunoSEQ multiplex PCR, while the TCRdb copy is restricted to in-frame clones and leaves out a portion. Found here are about 160,000 clones, roughly 89% of them singletons; the top ten hold roughly 3.9%. The sample consisted of peripheral blood. Source of these receptors: a woman aged 60-70 years who had recovered from COVID-19.

Only one count was recorded for this clone. The chain uses TRBV25-1 and TRBJ2-3; 10 bases match TRBD1. Trimming removed 3 bases from V and 8 bases from J; junction bases left unmatched: 5. The V gene's germline CDR1 is MGHDK and CDR2 SYGVNS. The CDR3 covers 14 residues. CDR3 loop: CASSEDRGIFTQYF. The CDR3, as DNA: TGTGCCAGCAGTGAGGACAGGGGGATTTTTACGCAGTATTTT.

The V call is TRBV18, the J call TRBJ1-1, with 7 bases lining up with TRBD1. Per germline, CDR1 KGHSH and CDR2 LQKENI. The ends lost 2 bases at V and 4 bases at J; junction bases unmatched: 7. The CDR3 spans 15 residues. The CDR3, as DNA: TGTGCCAGCTCACCATTCAGGGGGTCGACCACTGAAGCTTTCTTT. Translated, it gives CASSPFRGSTTEAFF.

There are a few counts of this clone. This sequence joins TRBV6-5 and TRBJ1-6; D perhaps matches TRBD1 (5 bases). This CDR3 region has 13 residues. Trimming cost V 7 bases and J 7 bases, with 11 bases left between them. The germline V gene has CDR1 MNHEY and CDR2 SVGAGI. The CDR3 here is CASKGRVNSPLHF. DNA for the CDR3: TGTGCCAGCAAGGGCAGGGTCAATTCACCCCTCCACTTT.

The sample holds a few counts of this clone. This rearrangement joins TRBV5-1 to TRBJ1-6; 10 bases fit TRBD1. CDR3 length: 16 amino acids. CDR1 SGHRS and CDR2 YFSETQ come from the germline V gene. Losses at the gene ends were 0 bases for V and 7 bases for J; bases not matched to a gene: 4. The CDR3: CASSLVRTGGNSPLHF. Here the CDR3 DNA reads TGCGCCAGCAGCTTGGTTAGGACAGGGGGGAATTCACCCCTCCACTTT. The variable domain in full, with the rest retrieved from reference TRBV5-1 and TRBJ1-6, is KAGVTQTPRYLIKTRGQQVTLSCSPISGHRSVSWYQQTPGQGLQFLFEYFSETQRNKGNFPGRFSGRQFSNSRSEMNVSTLELGDSALYLCASSLVRTGGNSPLHFGNGTRLTVT.

This sequence joins TRBV18 and TRBJ2-7; 9 bases map to TRBD2. This CDR3 has 13 amino acids. Germline CDR1 is KGHSH and CDR2 is LQKENI. The ends lost 4 bases at V and 5 bases at J; junction bases unmatched: 3. The CDR3 nucleotides are TGTGCCAGCTCACTTGGGACTAGCAACGAGCAGTACTTC. Translation: CASSLGTSNEQYF.

This sequence joins TRBV5-8 and TRBJ1-3, with unresolved D. The CDR3 has 13 residues. Trimming stripped 0 bases from V and 2 bases from J, with 3 bases between. Germline CDR1 reads SGHTS; CDR2 reads YDEGEE. In nucleotides, the CDR3 is TGTGCCAGCAGCTTGGAGCCTGGAAACACCATATATTTT. Translating it yields CASSLEPGNTIYF.

The chain links TRBV27 to TRBJ1-4, with a possible D match to TRBD1 (6 bases). CDR1 MNHEY and CDR2 SMNVEV come from the germline V gene (reference sequence). This CDR3 is 14 amino acids long. The germline V and J ends were trimmed by 8 bases and 1 base, with 11 bases remaining between them. The CDR3 DNA is TGTGCCAGCGGGGGGGCGGTAACTAATGAAAAACTGTTTTTT. Its protein is CASGGAVTNEKLFF.

This chain joins TRBV9 and TRBJ2-4; 7 bases fit TRBD1. Germline CDR1 is SGDLS and CDR2 is YYNGEE. The V gene end was trimmed by 0 bases and the J gene end by 8 bases; junction bases not matched to a gene: 5. The CDR3 has 14 amino acids. The chain's CDR3 is CASSVDTGAHIQYF. For the CDR3, the DNA is TGTGCCAGCAGCGTAGATACAGGGGCGCACATTCAGTACTTC.

DNA of the CDR3: TGTGCCAGCACCCCAGGGGTCCACCAATACGGGACAGGGGAGGACACCGGGGAGCTGTTTTTT. Its protein is CASTPGVHQYGTGEDTGELFF. The chain is built from TRBV6-2 or TRBV6-3 and TRBJ2-2; 10 bases match TRBD1. CDR3 length: 21 residues. The V gene's germline CDR1 is MNHEY and CDR2 SVGEGT. The junction had 23 bases not matched to a gene; V was cut back by 7 bases and J by 3 bases.

In this sample, this clone turned up once. J is TRBJ1-5 and V is TRBV5-1; D is possibly TRBD1 (6 bases). The CDR3 totals 14 residues. V lost 4 bases and J 1 base, leaving 9 bases between the germline ends. The V gene's germline CDR1 is SGHRS and CDR2 YFSETQ. DNA of the CDR3: TGCGCCAGCAGCCGAGGGGGAAGCAATCAGCCCCAGCATTTT. Amino acids: CASSRGGSNQPQHF.

The chain is built from TRBV18 and TRBJ1-1; D is unclear. The germline V gene encodes CDR1 KGHSH and CDR2 LQKENI. V was trimmed by 6 bases and J by 11 bases, leaving 16 bases between them. The CDR3 runs 12 residues. CDR3 DNA: TGTGCCAGCTCGGCGGGCCCGGAAAATGCTTTCTTT. As protein: CASSAGPENAFF. The complete variable domain, with remaining parts taken from reference TRBV18 and TRBJ1-1, reads NAGVMQNPRHLVRRRGQEARLRCSPMKGHSHVYWYRQLPEEGLKFMVYLQKENIIDESGMPKERFSAEFPKEGPSILRIQQVVRGDSAAYFCASSAGPENAFFGQGTRLTVV.

The rearrangement uses TRBV19 and TRBJ2-7; perhaps TRBD2 as D (7 bases). Germline loops: CDR1 LNHDA, CDR2 SQIVND (reference sequence). The CDR3 totals 18 residues. Trimming pared 3 bases from V and 0 bases from J, leaving 21 bases between. This CDR3 is CASSIRPGTGTNSYEQYF. In DNA form, the CDR3 reads TGTGCCAGTAGTATCAGGCCCGGAACAGGGACTAACTCCTACGAGCAGTACTTC.

A word on this clone: Distinct nucleotide sequences in the sample also encode this CDR3. The CDR3 DNA sequence: TGTGCCACCAGTGATAGTCGCGACAGGGGGTACGAGCAGTACTTC. Translated: CATSDSRDRGYEQYF. The chain combines TRBV24-1 with TRBJ2-7; 9 bases fit TRBD1. This CDR3 region has 15 residues. V lost 3 bases, J lost 4 bases, and 6 bases stayed unmatched. Germline V CDR1 and CDR2: KGHDR, SFDVKD.

This clone was recorded only once. The CDR3 reads CASSHKLLDRASRQPQHF. Written as DNA, the CDR3 is TGTGCCAGCAGCCATAAGCTCCTGGACAGGGCGTCGAGACAGCCCCAGCATTTT. V usage is TRBV16 and J usage is TRBJ1-5; TRBD1 matches at 8 bases. V gave up 3 bases and J gave up 7 bases; unmatched junction bases: 17. CDR1 and CDR2 (germline): KGHSY, FQNENV. The CDR3 totals 18 residues.

The CDR3 DNA follows: TGCGCCAGCAGCTTGGGACAGGGAGATGGCTACACCTTC. Protein sequence: CASSLGQGDGYTF. The chain carries TRBV5-1 and TRBJ1-2; 7 positions match TRBD1. The CDR3 has 13 amino acids. The junction had 2 bases not matched to a gene; V was cut back by 0 bases and J by 6 bases. The germline V gene encodes CDR1 SGHRS and CDR2 YFSETQ.

The CDR3 DNA sequence: TGCGCCAGCAGCCTCATGCCTATAGCCCGCTACGAGCAGTACTTC. This codes for CASSLMPIARYEQYF. The chain carries TRBV4-1 and TRBJ2-7, with unresolved D. This CDR3 is 15 amino acids long. Per germline, CDR1 MGHRA and CDR2 YSYEKL. Deletions cut 4 bases from V and 3 bases from J, with 16 bases between.

The V and J genes are TRBV12-3 or TRBV12-4 and TRBJ2-3; no firm D call. The CDR3 consists of 11 residues. V was pared by 7 bases and J by 3 bases, with 5 bases between. CDR3 sequence: CASKETDTQYF. DNA of the CDR3: TGTGCCAGCAAGGAGACAGATACGCAGTATTTT.

The chain uses TRBV4-1 and TRBJ2-5; a possible D gene is TRBD2 (7 bases). The CDR3 totals 14 residues. The V and J ends lost 2 bases and 5 bases respectively, with 12 bases between them. In germline, CDR1 is MGHRA, CDR2 YSYEKL. DNA of the CDR3: TGCGCCAGCAGCCAACGAGAGGGGGGGGAGACCCAGTACTTC. It specifies CASSQREGGETQYF.

The sample holds a few counts of this clone. This rearrangement joins TRBV28 to TRBJ1-5; D uncertain. CDR3 length equals 15 residues. V was shortened by 4 bases and J by 1 base, with 11 bases between the two germline ends. CDR1 is MDHEN and CDR2 is SYDVKM in the germline V gene. CDR3 loop: CASSSPSPSNQPQHF. The DNA for the CDR3 is TGTGCCAGCAGTTCACCCAGTCCGAGCAATCAGCCCCAGCATTTT.

The rearrangement uses TRBV19 and TRBJ2-5, with D uncertain. The germline V and J ends were trimmed by 6 bases and 2 bases, with 13 bases remaining between them. The CDR3 runs 14 residues. CDR1 and CDR2 (germline): LNHDA, SQIVND (reference sequence). The CDR3 protein is CASSYPGKQETQYF. CDR3 nucleotide sequence: TGTGCCAGTAGCTACCCTGGTAAACAAGAGACCCAGTACTTC.

V gene TRBV9 combines with J gene TRBJ2-3; 10 bases line up with TRBD2. Germline V gene lookup returns CDR1 SGDLS and CDR2 YYNGEE. The CDR3 runs to 16 residues. The ends lost 1 base at V and 2 bases at J; junction bases unmatched: 4. CDR3 DNA sequence: TGTGCCAGCAGCGTATCTAGCGGGAGAAACACAGATACGCAGTATTTT. Translated: CASSVSSGRNTDTQYF.

The rearrangement uses TRBV19 and TRBJ1-6; tentative D call: TRBD1 (6 bases). Germline values: CDR1 LNHDA, CDR2 SQIVND (reference sequence). This CDR3 comprises 14 residues. V gave up 4 bases and J gave up 7 bases, with 11 bases separating them. For the CDR3, the DNA is TGTGCCAGTAGTAAGCAGGGACAAAATTCACCCCTCCACTTT. It translates to CASSKQGQNSPLHF.

The V and J genes are TRBV4-1 and TRBJ1-5; no clear D. From germline, CDR1 is MGHRA and CDR2 YSYEKL. CDR3 length: 14 residues. Trimming left V 0 bases short and J 0 bases short, with 3 bases between. CDR3 coding DNA: TGCGCCAGCAGCCAAGATTATAGCAATCAGCCCCAGCATTTT. Translation: CASSQDYSNQPQHF.

The rearrangement joins TRBV15 to TRBJ1-4; no clear D gene. The CDR3 has 13 amino acids. The V gene's germline CDR1 is LNHNV and CDR2 YYDKDF (reference sequence). The V and J ends lost 5 bases and 4 bases respectively, with 8 bases between them. The CDR3 DNA is TGTGCCACCAGCCGTAATATTAATGAAAAACTGTTTTTT. Encoded protein: CATSRNINEKLFF.

V is TRBV5-1 and J is TRBJ1-3; a possible D gene is TRBD1 (6 bases). The V gene lost 1 base and the J gene lost 4 bases, with 12 bases spanning the gap. The germline V gene has CDR1 SGHRS and CDR2 YFSETQ. The CDR3 is made up of 15 amino acids. CDR3 sequence reads: CASSLLAGAGNTIYF. DNA of the CDR3: TGCGCCAGCAGCTTGTTGGCAGGGGCCGGAAACACCATATATTTT. The full variable domain, in which reference TRBV5-1 and TRBJ1-3 provide the parts outside the CDR3, is KAGVTQTPRYLIKTRGQQVTLSCSPISGHRSVSWYQQTPGQGLQFLFEYFSETQRNKGNFPGRFSGRQFSNSRSEMNVSTLELGDSALYLCASSLLAGAGNTIYFGEGSWLTVV.